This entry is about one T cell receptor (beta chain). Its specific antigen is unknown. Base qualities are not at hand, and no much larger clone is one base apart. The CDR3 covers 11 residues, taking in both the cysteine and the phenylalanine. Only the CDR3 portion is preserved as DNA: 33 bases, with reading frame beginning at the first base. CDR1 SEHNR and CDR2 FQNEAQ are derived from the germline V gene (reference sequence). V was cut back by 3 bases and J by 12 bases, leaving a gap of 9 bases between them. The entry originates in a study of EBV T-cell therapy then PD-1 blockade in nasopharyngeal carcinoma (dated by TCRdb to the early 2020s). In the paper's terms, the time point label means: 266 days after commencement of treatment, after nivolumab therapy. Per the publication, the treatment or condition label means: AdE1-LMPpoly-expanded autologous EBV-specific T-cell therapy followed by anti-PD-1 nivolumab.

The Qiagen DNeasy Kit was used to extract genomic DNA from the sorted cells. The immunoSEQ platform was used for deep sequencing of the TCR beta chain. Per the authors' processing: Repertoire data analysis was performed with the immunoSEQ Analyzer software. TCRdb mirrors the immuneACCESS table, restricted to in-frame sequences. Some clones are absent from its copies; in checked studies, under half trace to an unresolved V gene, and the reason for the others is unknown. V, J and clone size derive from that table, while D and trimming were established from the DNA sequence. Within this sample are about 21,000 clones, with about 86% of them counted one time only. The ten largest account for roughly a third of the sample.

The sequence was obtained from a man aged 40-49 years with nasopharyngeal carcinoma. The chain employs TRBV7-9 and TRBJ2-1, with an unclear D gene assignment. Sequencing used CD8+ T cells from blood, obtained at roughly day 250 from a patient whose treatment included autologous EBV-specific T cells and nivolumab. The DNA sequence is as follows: TGTGCCAGCAGCTTGTCCCGCCGGCAGTTCTTC. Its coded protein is CASSLSRRQFF.